This T cell receptor (beta chain) was recovered during a study of T-cell reconstitution after alpha-beta-depleted transplantation in children. General study points: Some patients owed their high day-60 TCRbeta diversity to surviving recipient T cells and thymic progenitors. The study reportedly traced alpha-beta T cells about two months after transplant to several hundred expanded graft clones. T cells produced anew were the main source of T-cell counts and diversity one year after transplant.

The TCRbeta library incorporated unique molecular identifiers. One entry per CDR3 protein, called by TCRdb with MiXCR from the PCR reads. The sample lists hundreds of thousands of distinct CDR3 sequences; about an eighth were seen once. This CDR3 is 20 amino acids long. J lost 2 bases, V lost 6 bases, and 21 bases had no gene match. The germline V gene has CDR1 DFQATT and CDR2 SNEGSKA (reference sequence). This clonotype was detected only a few times. The antigen remains undetermined. The sample was PBMCs, mostly from graft donor cells, taken 360 days after TCRalphabeta/CD19-depleted stem cell transplant. This TCR derives from a male patient between 10 and 17 years old who had a stem cell transplant for acute myeloid leukemia, so the T cells may come from the graft donor. This rearrangement joins TRBV20-1 to TRBJ2-1; 11 bases fit TRBD2. CDR3 amino acids: CSASGSRLAGSWRAYNEQFF. CDR3 coding DNA: TGCAGTGCCTCGGGATCAAGACTAGCGGGATCATGGAGGGCCTACAATGAGCAGTTCTTC.